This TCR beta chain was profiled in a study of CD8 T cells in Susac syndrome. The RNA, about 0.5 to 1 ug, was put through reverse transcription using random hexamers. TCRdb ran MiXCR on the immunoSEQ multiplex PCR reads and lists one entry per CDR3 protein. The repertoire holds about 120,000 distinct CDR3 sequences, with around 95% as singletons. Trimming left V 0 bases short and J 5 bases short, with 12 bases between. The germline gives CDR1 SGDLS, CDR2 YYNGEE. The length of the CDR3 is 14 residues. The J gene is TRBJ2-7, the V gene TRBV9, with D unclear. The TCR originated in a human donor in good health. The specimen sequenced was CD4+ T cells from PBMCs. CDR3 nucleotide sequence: TGTGCCAGCAGCGTAGGTAGCCGTGGTGACGAGCAGTACTTC. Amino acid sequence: CASSVGSRGDEQYF.